The TCR beta chain under discussion was sequenced for a study of control samples from healthy donors and cancer patients. Clones were read by immunoSEQ multiplex PCR, and TCRdb kept only the in-frame ones, dropping some. The data show approximately 71,000 clones, with under 90% seen just once and over 15% held by the top ten. The germline V and J ends were trimmed by 1 base and 0 bases, with 8 bases remaining between them. The germline V gene encodes CDR1 PRHDT and CDR2 FYEKMQ (reference sequence). The CDR3 loop spans 15 amino acids. The origin of this receptor is a man aged 55-75 years with lung cancer. The chain is built from TRBV13 and TRBJ2-3; D may match TRBD1 or TRBD2 (5 bases each). The sample was PBMCs. CDR3 amino acids: CASSLERGSTDTQYF. The CDR3 DNA reads TGTGCCAGCAGCTTAGAGAGGGGCAGCACAGATACGCAGTATTTT.